The 20 T cell receptor beta chains reported below all come from one sample, sequenced in a study of Ad26.COV2.S vaccination and SARS-CoV-2 variants. Assay used: immunoSEQ multiplex PCR; TCRdb lists only in-frame clones, some missing. The sample has over 100,000 clones, 80% seen once. The source material was peripheral blood, sampled after recovery from COVID-19. The source is a human donor who had recovered from COVID-19.

A few counts support this clone. The chain employs TRBV29-1 and TRBJ2-3; 7 nucleotides line up with TRBD1. Trimming removed 6 bases from V and 7 bases from J; junction bases left unmatched: 13. CDR3 length: 14 amino acids. Germline V gene data show CDR1 as SQVTM and CDR2 as ANQGSEA. This CDR3 reads CSVGPGQTHNTQYF. The CDR3, as DNA: TGCAGCGTGGGACCGGGACAGACTCACAATACGCAGTATTTT.

The chain combines TRBV9 with TRBJ1-2, with 7 bases fitting TRBD1. CDR1 and CDR2 (germline): SGDLS, YYNGEE. V dropped 0 bases and J dropped 2; count of bases not matched to a gene: 7. This CDR3 comprises 16 residues. The CDR3 nucleotides are TGTGCCAGCAGCGTAGCCCTCCCAGGGGGGAACTATGGCTACACCTTC. Amino acids: CASSVALPGGNYGYTF.

This chain joins TRBV20-1 and TRBJ1-1; D is undetermined. The CDR3 sequence is 11 residues long. Germline assignment: CDR1 DFQATT and CDR2 SNEGSKA (reference sequence). V shed 3 bases and J shed 7 bases, with 9 bases lying between them. CDR3 protein: CSASNTREAFF. As DNA, the CDR3 is TGCAGTGCTAGTAATACGCGTGAAGCTTTCTTT.

This clone was counted between two and nine times. The rearrangement links TRBV28 to TRBJ2-1; perhaps TRBD2 as D (6 bases). This CDR3 is 15 amino acids long. Trimming pared 4 bases from V and 2 bases from J, leaving 12 bases between. CDR1 is MDHEN, CDR2 SYDVKM, per germline. The chain's CDR3 is CASSYGEAPYNEQFF. The CDR3 nucleotides read TGTGCCAGCAGTTACGGGGAGGCCCCCTACAATGAGCAGTTCTTC.

The rearrangement links TRBV5-1 to TRBJ1-6; TRBD1 might be the D (6 bases). Germline CDR1 reads SGHRS; CDR2 reads YFSETQ. This CDR3 is 16 amino acids long. V was cut by 2 bases and J by 8 bases, with 17 bases left in between. The CDR3 reads CASSFSPGDGDSPLHF. The CDR3 region has the DNA TGCGCCAGCAGCTTTTCCCCAGGGGATGGGGATTCACCCCTCCACTTT.

This sequence joins TRBV21-1 and TRBJ1-1; TRBD1, the table's D call, lacks a check against the DNA. TRBV21-1 is labeled a pseudogene. The CDR3 runs to 13 residues. The DNA of the CDR3 is TGTGCCAGCAGCAAGGGCAGGAACACTGAAGCTTTCTTT. This encodes CASSKGRNTEAFF.

The chain links TRBV3-1 (or the pseudogene TRBV3-2) to TRBJ1-5; D unresolved. This CDR3 is 15 amino acids long. Germline CDR1 reads LGHDT; CDR2 reads YNNKEL (reference sequence). V was trimmed by 0 bases and J by 6 bases, leaving 12 bases between them. The CDR3: CASSQDLRESQPQHF. The DNA for the CDR3 is TGTGCCAGCAGCCAAGATCTGAGGGAGTCTCAGCCCCAGCATTTT.

The rearrangement joins TRBV6-2 or TRBV6-3 to TRBJ2-5; D remains ambiguous. Germline V gene data show CDR1 as MNHEY and CDR2 as SVGEGT. The CDR3 is 16 residues long. Trimming took off 6 bases at V and 5 bases at J, with 22 bases between the two ends. Written as DNA, the CDR3 is TGTGCCAGCAGCACAAGTCGAGCCCTTGGGCGGGAGACCCAGTACTTC. This sequence encodes CASSTSRALGRETQYF.

The chain joins TRBV10-1 to TRBJ2-1; TRBD2 is a possible D gene (6 bases). The CDR3 consists of 17 residues. V lost 0 bases and J lost 6, with 18 bases in between. Germline V gene lookup returns CDR1 WNHNN and CDR2 SYGVQD (reference sequence). CDR3: CASSESGSGASSNEQFF. CDR3 DNA sequence: TGCGCCAGCAGTGAGTCGGGTAGCGGTGCTAGCTCCAATGAGCAGTTCTTC.

The V gene is TRBV25-1, the J gene TRBJ1-1; D remains ambiguous. The CDR3 is 14 amino acids. Trimming removed 4 bases at V and 0 bases at J, with 9 bases between. From germline, CDR1 is MGHDK and CDR2 SYGVNS. The CDR3 DNA reads TGTGCCAGCAGTGTAACGGGGATGAACACTGAAGCTTTCTTT. Its translation is CASSVTGMNTEAFF.

This chain links TRBV5-1 with TRBJ2-5; 9 nucleotides line up with TRBD1. CDR1 and CDR2 from the germline V gene are SGHRS and YFSETQ. The CDR3 length is 14 residues. The V gene end was trimmed by 2 bases and the J gene end by 5 bases; junction bases not matched to a gene: 4. The CDR3 protein is CASSLDRGYETQYF. The CDR3 DNA is TGCGCCAGCAGCTTAGACAGGGGGTACGAGACCCAGTACTTC.

This chain uses TRBV5-5 with TRBJ2-7; the D call may be TRBD1 or TRBD2 (6 bases each). Between the trimmed V and J ends, which lost 1 base and 2 bases, there was a span of 13 bases. Germline lookup yields CDR1 SGHKS and CDR2 YYEKEE (reference sequence). CDR3 size: 15 residues. The CDR3 sequence: CASSLFGGGTYEQYF. The CDR3 region has the DNA TGTGCCAGCAGCTTGTTCGGGGGCGGAACCTACGAGCAGTACTTC.

V gene TRBV27 combines with J gene TRBJ1-5; D is uncertain. The germline gives CDR1 MNHEY, CDR2 SMNVEV (reference sequence). The ends were cut back, 6 bases at V and 0 bases at J, with 15 bases in the middle. The CDR3 is 16 amino acids. The CDR3 DNA reads TGTGCCAGCAGCCCGAACGAGGCATATAGCAATCAGCCCCAGCATTTT. Translated, it gives CASSPNEAYSNQPQHF.

This clone has only one observation. J is TRBJ2-2 and V is TRBV9, with TRBD1 matching over 8 bases. V lost 3 bases to trimming and J lost 3 bases; unmatched junction nucleotides: 4. Germline CDR1 reads SGDLS; CDR2 reads YYNGEE. The CDR3 runs to 15 residues. The CDR3 region is CASSGRDRHTGELFF. The CDR3 DNA is TGTGCCAGCAGCGGCCGGGACAGGCACACCGGGGAGCTGTTTTTT.

V and J are TRBV5-5 and TRBJ2-3, with D tentatively TRBD1 or TRBD2 (6 bases each). Germline CDR1 and CDR2: SGHKS and YYEKEE (reference sequence). Trimming took off 2 bases at V and 0 bases at J, with 13 bases between the two ends. This CDR3 has 16 residues. Here the CDR3 DNA reads TGTGCCAGCAGCTTACGAGGGGGGCCTAGCACAGATACGCAGTATTTT. Translation: CASSLRGGPSTDTQYF.

The V gene is TRBV11-3, the J gene TRBJ2-5; no clear D gene. Per germline, CDR1 SGHNT and CDR2 YENEEA. The CDR3 is 14 residues long. V was trimmed by 0 bases and J by 7 bases, leaving 12 bases between them. In DNA, the CDR3 is TGTGCCAGCAGCTTAGAGGGGAAATTGGGGACCCAGTACTTC. Protein: CASSLEGKLGTQYF.

V usage is TRBV28 and J usage is TRBJ2-7; D uncertain. Germline V gives CDR1 MDHEN, CDR2 SYDVKM. This CDR3 comprises 16 residues. V lost 6 bases to trimming and J lost 0 bases, with 18 bases between them. DNA of the CDR3: TGTGCCAGCAGCCACGCAATACGGGTAAGCTCCTACGAGCAGTACTTC. The encoded protein is CASSHAIRVSSYEQYF.

The J gene is TRBJ1-4, the V gene TRBV6-1; D possibly corresponds to TRBD1 (5 bases). The length of the CDR3 is 16 residues. Trimming stripped 2 bases from V and 8 bases from J, with 18 bases between. Germline V gives CDR1 MNHNS, CDR2 SASEGT. DNA for the CDR3: TGTGCCAGCAGTGAAATTTCCCGCAGGGAGGGGGAAAAACTGTTTTTT. Its protein is CASSEISRREGEKLFF.

The chain couples TRBV14 to TRBJ2-1, with D perhaps TRBD1 (5 bases). The CDR3 consists of 15 residues. The V end was cut by 4 bases, the J end by 5 bases, with 15 bases between. Germline values: CDR1 SGHDN, CDR2 FVKESK. The CDR3 DNA sequence: TGTGCCAGCAGCCGGATGGGGCTTGGGGACAATGAGCAGTTCTTC. Translation gives CASSRMGLGDNEQFF.

The chain links TRBV12-5 to TRBJ2-3, with 8 bases matching TRBD1. Trimming removed 1 base from V and 1 base from J; junction bases left unmatched: 7. This CDR3 has 17 residues. Germline lookup yields CDR1 LGHNT and CDR2 FRNRAP. The CDR3: CASGLGTAGGRTDTQYF. The CDR3, as DNA: TGTGCTAGTGGTTTGGGGACGGCAGGGGGCCGCACAGATACGCAGTATTTT.